The text below deals with one T cell receptor beta chain. The junction does not match germline at one end; this may be a read error. TCR beta CDR3 regions were amplified from RNA. The HTBI set primed first-round TCR CDR3 RT-PCR. Using its own MiXCR run on the multiplex PCR reads, TCRdb lists one record per CDR3 protein. The table records about 520,000 distinct CDR3 sequences, around 22% of them present only once. The data stem from a study of T cells in Graves' hyperthyroidism and ophthalmopathy. The CDR3 consists of 16 residues. Germline V gene sequence: CDR1 SGHDT, CDR2 YYEEEE. What was sequenced was blood. The clonotype originates from a woman in her twenties or thirties with Graves' ophthalmopathy. The genes are TRBV5-6 and TRBJ2-4; unclear D gene. DNA of the CDR3: TGTGCCAGCAGCAGGTCCGGGTGGGAAGCCAAAAACATGCAGTACTTC. Translating it yields CASSRSGWEAKNMQYF.